The text below deals with one T cell receptor beta chain. Its antigen is not identified. The sample originates from a study of vaccination and CD4 T cells after COVID-19. Cultured CD4+ T cell DNA underwent sequencing with the Oncomine TCR Beta short-read assay. TCRdb reanalysed the PCR reads using MiXCR and keeps one entry per CDR3 protein. The sample consists of over 10,000 distinct CDR3 sequences, around 50% of them appearing once. Treatment: roughly 10-day PBMC culture with coronavirus spike peptide pools or control peptides (ViraFEST assay). Approximately 2 million PBMCs were grown per well alongside 9 to 10 IU/ml IL-2 and 9.5 to 10 ug/ml peptide pools. The V end was cut by 3 bases, the J end by 0 bases, with 9 bases between. The CDR3 consists of 15 residues. Per germline, CDR1 MDHEN and CDR2 SYDVKM.

The gene calls are TRBV28 and TRBJ1-5; no firm D call. This TCR was sampled from a human donor who had recovered from COVID-19. What was sequenced was CD4+ T cells from blood, cultured in vitro. CDR3 residues: CASSLVSFSNQPQHF. CDR3 in DNA: TGTGCCAGCAGTTTGGTAAGCTTTAGCAATCAGCCCCAGCATTTT. Variable domain in full (rest from reference TRBV28 and TRBJ1-5): DVKVTQSSRYLVKRTGEKVFLECVQDMDHENMFWYRQDPGLGLRLIYFSYDVKMKEKGDIPEGYSVSREKKERFSLILESASTNQTSMYLCASSLVSFSNQPQHFGDGTRLSIL.